The entry below gives a single T cell receptor (beta chain) sequence along with its context. Its antigen remains unidentified. This sample was included in a study of shared clonotypes between healthy human individuals. Broader study findings: Tissue TCR repertoires likely differ from these blood-only repertoires. Among the subsets, naive ones generally showed larger estimated richness than memory ones.

Naive CD8 isolation took CD45RO-negative cells positively selected for CCR7 and excluded terminally differentiated effector memory CD45RA+ cells. The repertoire was sequenced with immunoSEQ multiplex PCR; TCRdb's copy has only in-frame clones and lacks some. Of about 700,000 clones listed, under 95% are singletons. The V gene's germline CDR1 is KGHSY and CDR2 FQNENV. V dropped 2 bases and J dropped 3 bases, with 17 bases sitting between them. The CDR3 totals 17 residues. V gene TRBV16 combines with J gene TRBJ2-1; D ambiguous. The sequenced sample consisted of naive CD8+ T cells sorted from blood. This receptor was taken from a man aged 30 to 39 in good health. CDR3 region: CASSQPLARKNYNEQFF. In DNA form, the CDR3 reads TGTGCCAGCAGCCAACCCCTCGCGCGGAAAAACTACAATGAGCAGTTCTTC.